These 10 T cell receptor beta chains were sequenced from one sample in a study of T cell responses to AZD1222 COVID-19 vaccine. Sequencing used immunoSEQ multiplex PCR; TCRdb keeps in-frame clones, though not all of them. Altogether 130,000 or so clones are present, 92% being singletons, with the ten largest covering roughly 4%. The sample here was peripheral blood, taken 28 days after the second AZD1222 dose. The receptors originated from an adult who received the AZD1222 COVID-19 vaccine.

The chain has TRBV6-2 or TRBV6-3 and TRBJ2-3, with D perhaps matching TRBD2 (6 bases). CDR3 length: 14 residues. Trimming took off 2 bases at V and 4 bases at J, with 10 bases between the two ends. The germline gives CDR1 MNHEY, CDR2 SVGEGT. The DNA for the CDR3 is TGTGCCAGCAGTTACACTAGCCTACCAGATACGCAGTATTTT. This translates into CASSYTSLPDTQYF.

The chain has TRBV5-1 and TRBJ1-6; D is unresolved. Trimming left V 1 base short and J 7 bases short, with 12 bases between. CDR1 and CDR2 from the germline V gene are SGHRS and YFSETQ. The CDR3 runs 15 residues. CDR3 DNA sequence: TGCGCCAGCAGCTTGATCGGGAGTGGAAATTCACCCCTCCACTTT. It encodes CASSLIGSGNSPLHF.

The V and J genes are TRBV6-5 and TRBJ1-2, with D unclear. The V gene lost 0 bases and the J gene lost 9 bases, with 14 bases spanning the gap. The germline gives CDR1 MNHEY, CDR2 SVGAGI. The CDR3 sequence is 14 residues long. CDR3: CASSYSSRMPSYTF. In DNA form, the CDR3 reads TGTGCCAGCAGTTACTCGAGCCGAATGCCCAGCTACACCTTC.

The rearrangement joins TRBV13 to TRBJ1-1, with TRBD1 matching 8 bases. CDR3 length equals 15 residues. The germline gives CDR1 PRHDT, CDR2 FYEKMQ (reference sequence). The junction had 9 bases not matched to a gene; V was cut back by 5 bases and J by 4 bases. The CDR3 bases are TGTGCCAGCAGCGCCGCCGGGACAGGCTCCACTGAAGCTTTCTTT. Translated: CASSAAGTGSTEAFF. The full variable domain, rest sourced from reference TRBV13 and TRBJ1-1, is AAGVIQSPRHLIKEKRETATLKCYPIPRHDTVYWYQQGPGQDPQFLISFYEKMQSDKGSIPDRFSAQQFSDYHSELNMSSLELGDSALYFCASSAAGTGSTEAFFGQGTRLTVV.

CDR3 region: CASSVGPSGGYTF. The CDR3 DNA follows: TGCGCCAGCAGCGTAGGGCCCAGCGGTGGCTACACCTTC. V and J are TRBV5-1 and TRBJ1-2, with D uncertain. The CDR3 is 13 amino acids. Germline CDR1 and CDR2: SGHRS and YFSETQ. V was trimmed by 4 bases and J by 7 bases, leaving 14 bases between them.

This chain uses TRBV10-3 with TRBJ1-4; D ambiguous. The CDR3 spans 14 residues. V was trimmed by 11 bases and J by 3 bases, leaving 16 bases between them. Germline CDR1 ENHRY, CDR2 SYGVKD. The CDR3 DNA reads TGTGCCGTTTCGAGCGGCATAGCTAATGAAAAACTGTTTTTT. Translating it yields CAVSSGIANEKLFF.

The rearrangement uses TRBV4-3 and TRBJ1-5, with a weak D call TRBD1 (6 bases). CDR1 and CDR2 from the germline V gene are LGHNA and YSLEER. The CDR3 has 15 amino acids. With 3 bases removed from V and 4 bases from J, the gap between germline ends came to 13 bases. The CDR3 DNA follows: TGCGCCAGCAGCCAGCGCGCAGGGGCAAATCAGCCCCAGCATTTT. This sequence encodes CASSQRAGANQPQHF.

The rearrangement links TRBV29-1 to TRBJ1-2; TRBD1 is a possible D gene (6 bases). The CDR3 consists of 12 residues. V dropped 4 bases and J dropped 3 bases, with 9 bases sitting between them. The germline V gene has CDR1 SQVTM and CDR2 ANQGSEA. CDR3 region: CSVGTDDYGYTF. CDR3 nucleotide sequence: TGCAGCGTTGGGACAGACGACTATGGCTACACCTTC.

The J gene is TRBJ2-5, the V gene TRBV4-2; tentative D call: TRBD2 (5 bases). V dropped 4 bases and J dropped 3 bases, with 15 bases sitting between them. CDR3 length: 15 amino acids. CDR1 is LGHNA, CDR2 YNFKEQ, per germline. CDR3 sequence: CASSRGGPKEETQYF. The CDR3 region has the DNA TGTGCCAGCAGCCGTGGCGGGCCAAAAGAAGAGACCCAGTACTTC.

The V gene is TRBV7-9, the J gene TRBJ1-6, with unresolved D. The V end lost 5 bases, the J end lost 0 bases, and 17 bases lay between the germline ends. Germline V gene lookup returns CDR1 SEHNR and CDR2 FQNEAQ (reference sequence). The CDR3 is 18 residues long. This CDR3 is CASSVLVGESSYNSPLHF. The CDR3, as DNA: TGTGCCAGCAGCGTCCTCGTCGGGGAGAGCTCCTATAATTCACCCCTCCACTTT.